This TCR beta chain came from a study of Tregs in tolerant kidney transplant recipients. The protocol was immunoSEQ multiplex PCR, while the TCRdb copy is restricted to in-frame clones and leaves out a portion. The profile shows roughly 250,000 clones, about 80% of them singletons. The CDR3 is 14 amino acids. Per germline, CDR1 GTSNPN and CDR2 SVGIG (reference sequence). The V gene lost 4 bases and the J gene lost 3 bases, with 14 bases spanning the gap. The sequencing sample was made of CD4+ T cells from blood. The origin of this receptor is a human donor in good health. This chain links TRBV30 with TRBJ2-3; D possibly matches TRBD1 or TRBD2 (6 bases each). The CDR3 loop reads CAWTPTGGTDTQYF. Written as DNA, the CDR3 is TGTGCCTGGACCCCGACAGGAGGGACAGATACGCAGTATTTT.